The rows below give T cell receptor beta chains drawn from one sample of a study of cytomegalovirus exposure and HLA in healthy donors. Sequencing used immunoSEQ multiplex PCR; TCRdb keeps in-frame clones, though not all of them. The table lists some 120,000 clones, more than 80% of them singletons. The sample comprised PBMCs. Source of these receptors: a young man in good health and CMV-seropositive. The CDR3 runs from the conserved cysteine through the conserved F or W. The D gene is left open where the match is weak. Expanded clones get a size class; other rows say once, few or many, or leave the size out.

j_call v_call d_call clone_size cdr3_nt cdr3_aa
TRBJ2-1 TRBV11-3 . . TGTGCCAGCAGCGCTAGAGGAGGGGGCGATTTAAATGAGCAGTTCTTC CASSARGGGDLNEQFF
TRBJ2-7 TRBV6-6 . . TGTGCCAGCAGTTACTTTGGGAGCTGGGACGAGCAGTACTTC CASSYFGSWDEQYF
TRBJ2-1 TRBV6-5 . . TGTGCCAGCAGCCCTAGCTCCTACAATGAGCAGTTCTTC CASSPSSYNEQFF
TRBJ1-5 TRBV5-1 TRBD1 . TGCGCCAGCAGCCCGACAGGGCATCAGCCCCAGCATTTT CASSPTGHQPQHF
TRBJ2-7 TRBV6-6 . few TGTGCCAGCCGCCGCGAGAGCTACGAGCAGTACTTC CASRRESYEQYF
TRBJ2-1 TRBV29-1 TRBD2 once TGCAGCGTGGGGGGGATTAGCCATGAGCAGTTCTTC CSVGGISHEQFF
TRBJ1-2 TRBV12-5 TRBD1 . TGTGCTAGTGGGGAGGACCGGGACAGGTTTGGTGGCTACACCTTC CASGEDRDRFGGYTF
TRBJ2-7 TRBV19 . few TGTGCCAGTAGTATGGAACAGGGATACGAGCAGTACTTC CASSMEQGYEQYF
TRBJ2-3 TRBV5-1 . . TGCGCCAGCAGCTCTGGGGGGAGACGCACAGATACGCAGTATTTT CASSSGGRRTDTQYF
TRBJ1-4 TRBV6-1 . . TGTGCCAGCGATCTTCGGGGCAGGGGTGAAAAACTGTTTTTT CASDLRGRGEKLFF
TRBJ1-1 TRBV10-1 . . TGCGCCAGCAGTGAGACAGGGATGAACACTGAAGCTTTCTTT CASSETGMNTEAFF
TRBJ2-3 TRBV27 . . TGTGCCAGCAGTGCGTTAGCGAGCACAGATACGCAGTATTTT CASSALASTDTQYF
TRBJ1-4 TRBV6-6 TRBD1 . TGTGCCAGCACCCTGACAGGGGCTAATGAAAAACTGTTTTTT CASTLTGANEKLFF
TRBJ2-5 TRBV7-2 TRBD2 . TGTGCCAGCAGCGAGGGACTAGCGGGGGAGACCCAGTACTTC CASSEGLAGETQYF
TRBJ2-7 TRBV6-1 TRBD1 . TGTGCCAGCAGGCCGGGACAGGGCCCCTACGAGCAGTACTTC CASRPGQGPYEQYF
TRBJ1-1 TRBV9 TRBD1 . TGTGCCAGCAGCGTGACAGGGGTCATGAACACTGAAGCTTTCTTT CASSVTGVMNTEAFF
TRBJ1-2 TRBV19 TRBD1 . TGTGCCAGTAGGATGGGACAGGGCATCGACTATGGCTACACCTTC CASRMGQGIDYGYTF
TRBJ1-6 TRBV6-1 TRBD1 once TGTGCCAGCTTGCCGGGACAGGATAATTCACCCCTCCACTTT CASLPGQDNSPLHF
TRBJ2-3 TRBV27 TRBD1 once TGTGCCAGCAGTTTTTGGACAGGGGGCACAGATACGCAGTATTTT CASSFWTGGTDTQYF
TRBJ1-1 TRBV19 . . TGTGCCAGTAGTATGCAGGGAGGGGGAACTGAAGCTTTCTTT CASSMQGGGTEAFF
TRBJ2-2 TRBV7-3 TRBD1 once TGTGCCAGCAGCTTCGATGGGACAGGGGGGCGCAGCACCGGGGAGCTGTTTTTT CASSFDGTGGRSTGELFF